The 19 T cell receptor beta chains in this list originate from one sample, sequenced in a study of T cell clusters in autoimmune cytopenias. Multiplex touch-down PCR amplified TRB using TRB-A and TRB-B pools in one tube. From its re-call of the multiplex PCR reads, TCRdb lists each CDR3 protein once, without DNA. This sample contains 3,000 to 4,000 distinct CDR3 sequences. Some 38,000 genome equivalents of blood DNA were amplified for TRB. Another study also made use of these data, one on T cell repertoires in aging, cancer and after chemotherapy.

What was sequenced was peripheral blood. The receptors were sampled from a human donor in good health.

This clonotype registers medium-sized by frequency. The V and J genes are TRBV5-1 and TRBJ2-7; with no DNA, the TCRdb D assignment of TRBD1 cannot be verified. The CDR3 is 15 amino acids. Per the germline V gene, CDR1 is SGHRS and CDR2 is YFSETQ. CDR3 residues: CASSLSGAYNYEQYF.

This clonotype shows up as medium-sized by frequency. This chain joins TRBV7-9 and TRBJ1-4. This CDR3 contains 14 residues. Germline V gene data show CDR1 as SEHNR and CDR2 as FQNEAQ (reference sequence). The CDR3 is CASSLVPEEEKLFF.

J is TRBJ2-1 and V is TRBV7-9. CDR1 SEHNR and CDR2 FQNEAQ come from the germline V gene (reference sequence). The CDR3 runs 14 residues. This CDR3 reads CASSEGGPTREQFF. Full variable domain (missing parts from reference TRBV7-9 and TRBJ2-1): DTGVSQNPRHKITKRGQNVTFRCDPISEHNRLYWYRQTLGQGPEFLTYFQNEAQLEKSRLLSDRFSAERPKGSFSTLEIQRTEQGDSAMYLCASSEGGPTREQFFGPGTRLTVL.

The V gene is TRBV4-3, the J gene TRBJ2-3; TCRdb outputs TRBD1, but without DNA this stays unchecked. The CDR3 runs 16 residues. Germline V CDR1 and CDR2: LGHNA, YSLEER. CDR3 in amino acids: CASSLFPGASTDTQYF.

This clonotype is classed as medium-sized by frequency. This chain links TRBV6-5 with TRBJ2-3. The germline V gene has CDR1 MNHEY and CDR2 SVGAGI. This CDR3 has 15 residues. The CDR3 reads CASSYSGANTDTQYF.

By frequency, this clonotype is medium-sized (0.01 to 0.1%). The CDR3 is CSASGLAGSNEQFF. J is TRBJ2-1 and V is TRBV20-1; absent DNA, TCRdb's TRBD2 call cannot be checked. The CDR3 length is 14 residues. CDR1 and CDR2 (germline): DFQATT, SNEGSKA (reference sequence).

Considering frequency, this clonotype is medium-sized. V gene TRBV27 combines with J gene TRBJ2-2; TCRdb's D gene call, TRBD1, goes unchecked for lack of DNA. Germline CDR1 and CDR2: MNHEY and SMNVEV (reference sequence). The CDR3 is 16 residues long. CDR3 region: CASSILGTVNTGELFF.

This clonotype ranks as medium-sized (0.01 to 0.1%) in terms of frequency. The CDR3 loop is CASSLAGGADTQYF. J is TRBJ2-3 and V is TRBV6-2 or TRBV6-3; no DNA is available, so the TRBD2 call from TCRdb remains unchecked. CDR3 length equals 14 residues. Germline V gene sequence: CDR1 MNHEY, CDR2 SVGEGT.

By frequency, this clonotype registers medium-sized. The rearrangement joins TRBV11-3 to TRBJ2-3; TCRdb calls TRBD2, which cannot be checked without DNA. The CDR3 extends over 15 amino acids. Germline values: CDR1 SGHNT, CDR2 YENEEA. Here the CDR3 reads CASSLGGLDGDTQYF.

This clonotype is identified as medium-sized from frequency. The chain combines TRBV6-1 with TRBJ2-4; TCRdb outputs TRBD1, but without DNA this stays unchecked. Germline V gene sequence: CDR1 MNHNS, CDR2 SASEGT. The CDR3 length is 17 residues. This chain's CDR3 is CASSRQGAGAGQNIQYF.

This clonotype is labeled medium-sized based on frequency. The chain combines TRBV6-6 with TRBJ1-1. Germline loops: CDR1 MNHNY, CDR2 SVGAGI (reference sequence). The CDR3 contains 15 residues. The CDR3 sequence is CASSYLVLGRTEAFF.

This clonotype registers medium-sized (0.01 to 0.1%) by frequency. V and J are TRBV27 and TRBJ1-5; TCRdb's D call, TRBD1, is unchecked because there is no DNA. In germline, CDR1 is MNHEY, CDR2 SMNVEV (reference sequence). CDR3 length: 16 residues. CDR3 in amino acids: CASRPQGSRGNQPQHF.

This clonotype is deemed medium-sized by its frequency. The chain is built from TRBV11-3 and TRBJ1-1. Germline V CDR1 and CDR2: SGHNT, YENEEA. CDR3 length: 14 residues. CDR3 sequence reads: CASSLTVGGGEAFF.

This clonotype is called medium-sized based on its frequency. The rearrangement joins TRBV19 to TRBJ2-1. The length of the CDR3 is 11 residues. The germline gives CDR1 LNHDA, CDR2 SQIVND (reference sequence). The CDR3: CASFHYNEQFF.

This clonotype is classed as medium-sized by frequency. The chain's CDR3 is CSLSSGSSNEQFF. The V call is TRBV20-1, the J call TRBJ2-1; the D call of TRBD2 rests on TCRdb alone, since no DNA is present to check it. The CDR3 runs 13 residues. Germline loops: CDR1 DFQATT, CDR2 SNEGSKA (reference sequence).

CDR3 loop: CASSPPHLGANTGELFF. The chain recombines TRBV9 with TRBJ2-2; TCRdb lists TRBD1, though no DNA is available to test this call. The CDR3 consists of 17 residues. Germline CDR1 SGDLS, CDR2 YYNGEE. The whole variable domain, filled in from reference TRBV9 and TRBJ2-2, reads DSGVTQTPKHLITATGQRVTLRCSPRSGDLSVYWYQQSLDQGLQFLIQYYNGEERAKGNILERFSAQQFPDLHSELNLSSLELGDSALYFCASSPPHLGANTGELFFGEGSRLTVL.

Measured by frequency, this clonotype is medium-sized. The chain is built from TRBV7-2 and TRBJ1-3; TCRdb proposes TRBD1, but this gene call is untestable without DNA. This CDR3 is built from 16 residues. The germline V gene encodes CDR1 SGHTA and CDR2 FQGNSA. This chain's CDR3 is CASSLAKYRGPNTIYF.

Considering frequency, this clonotype is medium-sized (0.01 to 0.1%). V usage is TRBV19 and J usage is TRBJ1-2; there is no DNA to check the TCRdb D call of TRBD1. The CDR3 extends over 15 amino acids. Looked up from germline, CDR1 is LNHDA and CDR2 is SQIVND (reference sequence). The CDR3 loop reads CASSIEVGGPYGYTF.

By frequency, this clonotype is medium-sized. The chain recombines TRBV7-2 with TRBJ2-1; TCRdb lists TRBD2, though no DNA is available to test this call. The CDR3 has 13 residues. Germline V lookup: CDR1 SGHTA, CDR2 FQGNSA. This CDR3 is CATRLAGTNEQFF. Using reference TRBV7-2 and TRBJ2-1 for the parts outside the CDR3, the full variable domain is GAGVSQSPSNKVTEKGKDVELRCDPISGHTALYWYRQSLGQGLEFLIYFQGNSAPDKSGLPSDRFSAERTGGSVSTLTIQRTQQEDSAVYLCATRLAGTNEQFFGPGTRLTVL.